What follows are 12 T cell receptor beta chains derived from one specimen sequenced in a study of blood T cells in healthy people across ages (dated by TCRdb to 2015 to 2017). The library came from 5' RACE. The reads were generated on an Illumina HiSeq 2500. A second 7 to 11 cycle PCR used a sample-barcoded 5' primer and a J-beta primer mix. TCRdb handled the public reads itself, with Q25 trimming in fastp and clone calling in MiXCR, and kept productive beta chains. Rows are unified per CDR3 protein, each entry keeping the most common DNA and genes. This sample has fewer than 1,200,000 distinct CDR3 sequences in its table, and less than 25% of those were observed once. Approximately 0.71% of the sample goes to the ten largest clones. These records were also assigned to another study, of T cells of mothers and their children.

The sequencing input was blood. All receptors come from a girl under 10 years old in good health.

This chain links TRBV4-3 with TRBJ2-7; possibly TRBD1 for D (6 bases). There are 15 residues in the CDR3. CDR1 is LGHNA and CDR2 is YSLEER in the germline V gene. The V end was cut by 1 base, the J end by 3 bases, with 13 bases between. The CDR3 sequence is CASSQAYRVGYEQYF. The CDR3 DNA follows: TGCGCCAGCAGCCAAGCCTACAGGGTGGGCTACGAGCAGTACTTC.

The chain carries TRBV9 and TRBJ2-5, with 11 bases aligning to TRBD2. Gene TRBJ2-1 matches the end of the DNA better, so the J call may be wrong. Per germline, CDR1 SGDLS and CDR2 YYNGEE. The CDR3 contains 13 residues. This CDR3 is CASRLAGGPEQFF. In DNA form, the CDR3 reads TGTGCCAGCAGGTTAGCGGGAGGGCCAGAGCAGTTCTTC.

This clonotype was detected a few times. This chain connects TRBV7-2 to TRBJ2-3; perhaps D is TRBD1 or TRBD2 (5 bases each). Trimming took 4 bases from V and 1 from J, leaving 9 bases between them. This CDR3 contains 14 residues. Per germline, CDR1 SGHTA and CDR2 FQGNSA. The CDR3 DNA is TGTGCCAGCAGCTCAATGGGACGCACAGATACGCAGTATTTT. Its translation is CASSSMGRTDTQYF.

This clonotype has a handful of counts. This chain joins TRBV3-1 and TRBJ1-5; D is undetermined. Germline V CDR1 and CDR2: LGHDT, YNNKEL (reference sequence). This CDR3 spans 13 amino acids. V was trimmed by 1 base and J by 7 bases, leaving 8 bases between them. The CDR3 loop is CASSQGGIQPQHF. The CDR3 region has the DNA TGTGCCAGCAGCCAAGGCGGGATCCAGCCCCAGCATTTT.

The CDR3 region is CASSQDLGGDLVYGYTF. The CDR3 DNA sequence: TGCGCCAGCAGCCAAGATCTTGGGGGGGACCTCGTCTATGGCTACACCTTC. The rearrangement links TRBV4-3 to TRBJ1-2, with TRBD1 as a possible D gene (5 bases). V was clipped by 0 bases and J by 4 bases, with 18 bases between them. The CDR3 totals 17 residues. The germline CDR1 and CDR2 sequences are LGHNA and YSLEER.

The chain employs TRBV15 and TRBJ2-2; tentatively, D is TRBD2 (5 bases). Looked up from germline, CDR1 is LNHNV and CDR2 is YYDKDF (reference sequence). This CDR3 spans 12 amino acids. V lost 1 base and J lost 11, with 8 bases in between. The CDR3 loop reads CATSRGGGELFF. The DNA for the CDR3 is TGTGCCACCAGCAGAGGCGGAGGAGAGCTGTTTTTT.

This clonotype was found a few times. The chain carries TRBV11-2 and TRBJ1-1; D not certain. The CDR3 is made up of 14 amino acids. Trimming stripped 4 bases from V and 0 bases from J, with 9 bases between. Germline CDR1 reads SGHAT; CDR2 reads FQNNGV. The CDR3 protein is CASSYSRMNTEAFF. The CDR3 region has the DNA TGTGCCAGCAGCTATTCACGGATGAACACTGAAGCTTTCTTT.

This chain links TRBV20-1 with TRBJ2-3; D remains unclear. Germline values: CDR1 DFQATT, CDR2 SNEGSKA (reference sequence). V was clipped by 2 bases and J by 1 base, with 13 bases between them. CDR3 length: 15 amino acids. CDR3: CSARTAGYGTDTQYF. Here the CDR3 DNA reads TGCAGTGCTAGAACAGCTGGTTATGGCACAGATACGCAGTATTTT.

This clonotype was seen a handful of times. In DNA, the CDR3 is TGTGCCAGCGGAACCTCAGGATCCAATGAAGCTTTCTTT. Encoded protein: CASGTSGSNEAFF. The chain employs TRBV9 and TRBJ1-1; no clear D. CDR1 and CDR2 from the germline V gene are SGDLS and YYNGEE. This CDR3 contains 13 residues. Trimming removed 7 bases from V and 7 bases from J, with 17 bases in between. The full variable domain, in which reference TRBV9 and TRBJ1-1 provide the parts outside the CDR3, is DSGVTQTPKHLITATGQRVTLRCSPRSGDLSVYWYQQSLDQGLQFLIQYYNGEERAKGNILERFSAQQFPDLHSELNLSSLELGDSALYFCASGTSGSNEAFFGQGTRLTVV.

This chain links TRBV4-1 with TRBJ1-2; weak D call: TRBD1 (6 bases). CDR1 is MGHRA and CDR2 is YSYEKL in the germline V gene. The CDR3 consists of 15 residues. The germline V and J ends were trimmed by 0 bases and 3 bases, with 11 bases remaining between them. The CDR3 bases are TGCGCCAGCAGCCAAGACGAGGCAGGGGACTATGGCTACACCTTC. Protein sequence: CASSQDEAGDYGYTF.

This clonotype was detected only a few times. This chain links TRBV12-3 or TRBV12-4 with TRBJ2-7; unclear D gene. The CDR3 spans 12 residues. V lost 7 bases and J 4 bases, leaving 11 bases between the germline ends. The CDR3 DNA is TGTGCCAGCACTAAAGTGGGGTACGAGCAGTACTTC. Its translation is CASTKVGYEQYF.

This clonotype was observed a few times. The chain is built from TRBV28 and TRBJ2-5, with D hard to call. The CDR3 consists of 12 residues. Trimming took 3 bases from V and 9 from J, leaving 11 bases between them. Germline CDR1 reads MDHEN; CDR2 reads SYDVKM. As DNA, the CDR3 is TGTGCCAGCAGTTTTTCTTCGGGTCCCCAGTACTTC. It specifies CASSFSSGPQYF.